The TCR beta chain described here comes from a study of T cell responses to AZD1222 COVID-19 vaccine. Study-level points and caveats: Rises in breadth and depth of Spike-specific TCRs came after two AZD1222 doses. Baseline seropositivity characterized only 5 or 6 AZD1222 recipients. Spike was spanned by vaccine-associated CD4 TCRs, with dominance at 160-218 and 743-854.

Only one count was recorded for this clone. Its antigen is not identified. The CDR3 extends over 21 amino acids. TCRdb keeps only in-frame clones here, not all; method: immunoSEQ multiplex PCR. Here the sample spans about 160,000 clones, approximately 90% being singletons. The sequencing used peripheral blood, collected on day 0 of AZD1222 vaccination. The V and J genes are TRBV21-1 and TRBJ1-6; the listed D gene, TRBD1, was not tested against the DNA. TRBV21-1 is a listed pseudogene. The receptor's source is an adult in good health. The CDR3 region is CASSPRNGGQGAGSYNSPLHF. The DNA for the CDR3 is TGTGCCAGCAGCCCCCGTAATGGGGGACAGGGAGCGGGTTCCTATAATTCACCCCTCCACTTT.